This T cell receptor beta chain was found in a study of neoadjuvant anti-PD-1 for oral cavity cancer. As for the study in general: Most patients had three to four biweekly doses of 3 mg/kg nivolumab before resection. Non-progressing patients received a fourth nivolumab dose near day 43, then surgery on days 50-56.

In this sample, this clone turned up a few times. Antigen specificity is unknown. Study conclusions and caveats: Higher pretreatment blood Treg/Th17 ratios correlated with higher pretreatment blood and lower post-treatment tumor TCRbeta clonality.

Data came from immunoSEQ multiplex PCR; TCRdb stores just in-frame clones and leaves some out. The profile shows about 12,000 clones, over 55% of them singletons. The CDR3 is 13 residues long. Germline CDR1 reads SGDLS; CDR2 reads YYNGEE. Between the trimmed V and J ends, which lost 4 bases and 1 base, there was a span of 8 bases. Time point in this sample: after neoadjuvant nivolumab, at surgical resection. No culture or expansion preceded analysis of these blood cells. The material sequenced was PBMCs, taken after nivolumab (anti-PD-1) treatment. This chain links TRBV9 with TRBJ1-1; D not certain. The clonotype originates from a person aged 35 to 85 with oral cavity squamous cell carcinoma. CDR3 nucleotides: TGTGCCAGCAGCCGGACGGGGAACACTGAAGCTTTCTTT. It encodes CASSRTGNTEAFF. The variable domain in full, completed from reference TRBV9 and TRBJ1-1, reads DSGVTQTPKHLITATGQRVTLRCSPRSGDLSVYWYQQSLDQGLQFLIQYYNGEERAKGNILERFSAQQFPDLHSELNLSSLELGDSALYFCASSRTGNTEAFFGQGTRLTVV.